The 17 T cell receptor beta chains given below trace back to one sample, sequenced in a study of CD8 T cells in ankylosing spondylitis. Overall study findings and caveats: A motif in TCR beta, a set of eight highly homologous variants, appeared characteristic of ankylosing spondylitis blood.

TCRdb re-called the 5' RACE reads through MiXCR, storing one row per CDR3 protein. The sample consists of about 540,000 distinct CDR3 sequences, 10% to 15% of them appearing once. What these receptors recognize is not known. Sequencing was done on a sample of blood, either unsorted or a sorted T cell fraction (not recorded which). Receptors were obtained from a male donor with ankylosing spondylitis.

This clonotype was counted a few times. The J gene is TRBJ1-5, the V gene TRBV12-3 or TRBV12-4, with 9 bases aligning to TRBD1. Trimming removed 6 bases from V and 3 bases from J; junction bases left unmatched: 6. CDR3 length: 15 residues. CDR3 region: CASRGGQGLNQPQHF. CDR3 sequence (DNA): TGTGCCAGCAGGGGGGGACAGGGACTCAATCAGCCCCAGCATTTT.

This chain connects TRBV20-1 to TRBJ1-2; D perhaps matches TRBD1 (6 bases). Trimming shortened V by 3 bases and J by 3 bases, and 14 bases separated the two germline ends. Germline V gene sequence: CDR1 DFQATT, CDR2 SNEGSKA (reference sequence). This CDR3 has 14 amino acids. CDR3 amino acids: CSASIGGEDYGYTF. The CDR3 coding sequence is TGCAGTGCTAGTATCGGGGGCGAGGACTATGGCTACACCTTC.

The CDR3 spells CASSLLAEATGELFF. For the CDR3, the DNA is TGTGCCAGCAGTTTACTAGCGGAAGCCACCGGGGAGCTGTTTTTT. V usage is TRBV12-3 or TRBV12-4 and J usage is TRBJ2-2; 7 bases align to TRBD2. With V trimmed by 2 bases and J by 4 bases, 4 bases remained unmatched. CDR3 length: 15 amino acids.

The CDR3 loop reads CASSQESRSRTQYF. CDR3 nucleotides: TGTGCCAGCAGCCAGGAGAGTCGGAGCCGTACGCAGTATTTT. The V and J genes are TRBV7-6 and TRBJ2-3; D not certain. The CDR3 loop spans 14 amino acids. V was trimmed by 5 bases and J by 8 bases, leaving 17 bases between them. Germline lookup yields CDR1 SGHVS and CDR2 FNYEAQ.

In its sample, this clonotype was seen a few times. The chain employs TRBV5-1 and TRBJ2-7; D tentatively reads TRBD1 or TRBD2 (5 bases each). V was pared by 0 bases and J by 9 bases, with 16 bases between. Germline values: CDR1 SGHRS, CDR2 YFSETQ. The CDR3 covers 14 residues. This chain's CDR3 is CASSLGYGTEGQYV. For the CDR3, the DNA is TGCGCCAGCAGCTTGGGCTACGGGACGGAAGGGCAGTACGTC.

This clonotype was detected a few times. The V and J genes are TRBV20-1 and TRBJ2-7; no clear D gene. Germline V lookup: CDR1 DFQATT, CDR2 SNEGSKA (reference sequence). This CDR3 has 13 amino acids. With 0 bases removed from V and 5 bases from J, the gap between germline ends came to 11 bases. CDR3 sequence: CSARDQTLHEQYF. DNA for the CDR3: TGCAGTGCTAGAGATCAAACCCTCCACGAGCAGTACTTC.

The chain has TRBV20-1 and TRBJ2-5, with 8 bases that match TRBD2. The CDR3 consists of 16 residues. Germline V lookup: CDR1 DFQATT, CDR2 SNEGSKA (reference sequence). Trimming cost V 6 bases and J 3 bases; bases outside gene matches: 15. CDR3 in amino acids: CSAPIYSAGGEETQYF. CDR3 coding DNA: TGCAGTGCCCCGATATACAGTGCGGGAGGAGAAGAGACCCAGTACTTC.

On this clonotype itself: This may be a read error, as it is one base from a much larger clone. The chain combines TRBV20-1 with TRBJ1-5; D not resolved. The CDR3 contains 12 residues. Germline CDR1 DFQATT, CDR2 SNEGSKA (reference sequence). Trimming left V 5 bases short and J 4 bases short, with 9 bases between. In DNA form, the CDR3 reads TGCAGTGCTGGGGAGGGAAATCAGCCCCAGCATTTT. Translated: CSAGEGNQPQHF.

A note on this clonotype: Relative to the germline gene, one junction end is altered; a read error may explain this. The chain combines TRBV4-1 with TRBJ1-1; 7 bases match TRBD1. The CDR3 runs 16 residues. Germline CDR1 reads MGHRA; CDR2 reads YSYEKL. CDR3 protein: CASSQGGDRMNTEAFF. The CDR3 DNA reads TGCGCCAGCAGTCAAGGAGGGGACAGAATGAACACTGAAGCTTTCTTT.

V is TRBV11-2 and J is TRBJ2-2; D not resolved. CDR3 length: 13 residues. Germline values: CDR1 SGHAT, CDR2 FQNNGV. V was shortened by 6 bases and J by 2 bases, with 7 bases between the two germline ends. The chain's CDR3 is CASRITNTGELFF. DNA for the CDR3: TGTGCCAGCAGAATCACAAACACCGGGGAGCTGTTTTTT.

There are a few counts of this clonotype. The chain employs TRBV7-2 and TRBJ2-7, with 14 bases that match TRBD2. Germline CDR1 is SGHTA and CDR2 is FQGNSA. V shed 4 bases, J shed 9 bases, and the junction held 8 bases outside the gene matches. CDR3 length equals 15 residues. For the CDR3, the DNA is TGTGCCAGCAGCTCGGGACTAGCGGGAGAGGGGGTGCAGTACGTC. This gives the protein CASSSGLAGEGVQYV.

This clonotype was seen many times. This chain joins TRBV5-1 and TRBJ2-5; TRBD2 is a possible D gene (6 bases). Germline CDR1 is SGHRS and CDR2 is YFSETQ. V was trimmed by 4 bases and J by 5 bases, leaving 15 bases between them. There are 14 residues in the CDR3. The CDR3 here is CASSMGEVGETQYF. The CDR3 bases are TGCGCCAGCAGCATGGGGGAGGTGGGCGAGACCCAGTACTTC.

This clonotype was seen ten or more times. V usage is TRBV5-4 and J usage is TRBJ2-1; D gene unclear. V shed 2 bases and J shed 6 bases, with 9 bases lying between them. Germline V CDR1 and CDR2: SGHNT, YYREEE (reference sequence). CDR3 length: 13 residues. CDR3 loop: CASSLAFTNEQFF. In DNA, the CDR3 is TGTGCCAGCAGCTTAGCCTTCACCAATGAGCAGTTCTTC.

This clonotype showed up many times. CDR3 bases: TGTGCCAGCAGTGAACCGGGACAGGGGGTTTTCTACGAGCAGTACTTC. It specifies CASSEPGQGVFYEQYF. The chain is built from TRBV25-1 and TRBJ2-7; 11 nucleotides align to TRBD1. This CDR3 spans 16 amino acids. Trimming cost V 2 bases and J 3 bases; bases outside gene matches: 6. Germline lookup yields CDR1 MGHDK and CDR2 SYGVNS.

The chain joins TRBV9 to TRBJ2-6, with D tentatively TRBD2 (5 bases). With 0 bases removed from V and 0 bases from J, the gap between germline ends came to 10 bases. The germline V gene has CDR1 SGDLS and CDR2 YYNGEE. This CDR3 contains 17 residues. For the CDR3, the DNA is TGTGCCAGCAGCGTAGCTCTGGGGAGCTCTGGGGCCAACGTCCTGACTTTC. As protein: CASSVALGSSGANVLTF.

The rearrangement joins TRBV27 to TRBJ2-1, with D uncertain. Germline-derived CDR1 and CDR2 are MNHEY and SMNVEV (reference sequence). V was cut by 5 bases and J by 2 bases, with 16 bases left in between. CDR3 length equals 16 residues. The CDR3 loop reads CASSLGPLGTYNEQFF. The CDR3 nucleotides are TGTGCCAGCAGTCTAGGGCCACTCGGTACCTACAATGAGCAGTTCTTC.

CDR3 residues: CASSLSGQGAQPQHF. The CDR3 nucleotides read TGTGCCAGCAGTTTATCGGGACAGGGGGCTCAGCCCCAGCATTTT. This chain joins TRBV27 and TRBJ1-5, with 12 bases aligning to TRBD1. The CDR3 totals 15 residues. The germline CDR1 and CDR2 sequences are MNHEY and SMNVEV (reference sequence). The V and J ends lost 0 bases and 6 bases, in that order; junction bases with no gene match: 0.